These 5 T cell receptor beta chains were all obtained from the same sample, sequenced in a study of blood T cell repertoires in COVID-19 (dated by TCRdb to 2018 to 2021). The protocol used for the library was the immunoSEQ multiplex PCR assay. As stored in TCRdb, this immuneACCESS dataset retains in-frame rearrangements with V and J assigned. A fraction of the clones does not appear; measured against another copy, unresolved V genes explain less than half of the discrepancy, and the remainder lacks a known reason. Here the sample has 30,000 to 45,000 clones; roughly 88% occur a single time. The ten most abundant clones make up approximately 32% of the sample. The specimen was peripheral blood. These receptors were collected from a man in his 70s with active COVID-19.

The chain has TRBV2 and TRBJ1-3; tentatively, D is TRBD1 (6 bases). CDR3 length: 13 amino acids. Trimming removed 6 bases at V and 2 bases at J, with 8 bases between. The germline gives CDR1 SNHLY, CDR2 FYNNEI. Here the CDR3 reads CASSQGPGNTIYF. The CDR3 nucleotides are TGTGCCAGCAGCCAGGGGCCTGGAAACACCATATATTTT.

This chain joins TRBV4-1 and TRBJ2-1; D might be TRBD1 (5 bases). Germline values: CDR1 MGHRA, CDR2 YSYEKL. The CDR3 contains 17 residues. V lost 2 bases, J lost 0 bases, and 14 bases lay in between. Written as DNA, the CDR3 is TGCGCCAGCAGCCAACGCCCAGGGCCGAGCTCCTACAATGAGCAGTTCTTC. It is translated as CASSQRPGPSSYNEQFF.

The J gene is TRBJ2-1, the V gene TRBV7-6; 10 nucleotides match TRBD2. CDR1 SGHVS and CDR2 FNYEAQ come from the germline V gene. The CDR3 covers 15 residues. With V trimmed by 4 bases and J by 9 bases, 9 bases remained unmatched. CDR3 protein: CASSWGAGGLSEQFF. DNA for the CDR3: TGTGCCAGCAGCTGGGGAGCGGGAGGGCTTAGTGAGCAGTTCTTC.

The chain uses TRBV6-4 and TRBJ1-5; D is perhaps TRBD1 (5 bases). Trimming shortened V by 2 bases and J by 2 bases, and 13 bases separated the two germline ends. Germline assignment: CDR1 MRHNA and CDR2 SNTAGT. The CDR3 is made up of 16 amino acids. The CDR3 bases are TGTGCCAGCAGTGACGGGGTCAGGGCTGGCAATCAGCCCCAGCATTTT. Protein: CASSDGVRAGNQPQHF.

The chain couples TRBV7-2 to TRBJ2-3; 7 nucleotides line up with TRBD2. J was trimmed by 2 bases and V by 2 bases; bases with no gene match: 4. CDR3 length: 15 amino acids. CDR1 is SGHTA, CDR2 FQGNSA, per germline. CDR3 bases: TGTGCCAGCAGCTTATGGGGGAGGGCCACAGATACGCAGTATTTT. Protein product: CASSLWGRATDTQYF.